This TCR beta chain is from a study of Graves' ophthalmopathy and Graves' hyperthyroidism. In this sample, this clonotype turned up many times. None of the included patients had other autoimmune diseases, uncontrolled infections, pregnancy or lactation, as these led to exclusion. From RNA, the CDR3 regions of TCR beta chains were amplified and sequenced. HTBI-primed first-round RT-PCR preceded second-round multiplex PCR. One entry per CDR3 protein, called by TCRdb with MiXCR from the multiplex PCR reads. The table has about 700,000 distinct CDR3 sequences, 40% seen once. The length of the CDR3 is 14 residues. The V gene's germline CDR1 is SNHLY and CDR2 FYNNEI. V was shortened by 3 bases and J by 1 base, with 9 bases between the two germline ends.

This rearrangement joins TRBV2 to TRBJ2-5; D perhaps matches TRBD2 (6 bases). The sample was peripheral blood. This receptor was taken from an adult man with Graves' ophthalmopathy. CDR3 in DNA: TGTGCCAGCAGTGAGACCGGGGGCCAAGAGACCCAGTACTTC. Translated, it gives CASSETGGQETQYF.